Given below is one TCR beta chain in context. No antigen is known for it. Measured with immunoSEQ multiplex PCR; TCRdb has only the in-frame clones, and not every one. The sample lists tens of thousands of clones, approximately 90% occurring once. This sample is drawn from a study of OX40 agonist ivuxolimab in advanced cancers. Study details: While on treatment, patients had intravenous ivuxolimab at 0.01 to 10 mg/kg every 2 weeks. Study results and limitations: Partial responders at 0.1-3.0 mg/kg had among the lowest clonal expansion. In CD8+ T cells, expanded clones were on average more numerous than in CD4+.

CDR1 MNHEY and CDR2 SVGAGI come from the germline V gene. This CDR3 is built from 14 residues. Trimming shortened V by 6 bases and J by 0 bases, and 9 bases separated the two germline ends. The V and J genes are TRBV6-5 and TRBJ1-3, with unresolved D. The sequence was collected from an adult with an advanced solid tumor such as melanoma, head and neck, liver or kidney cancer. The sequencing here drew on CD4+ or CD8+ T cells sorted from blood, taken in a trial of the OX40 agonist ivuxolimab. The CDR3 nucleotides are TGTGCCAGCAGCTCCGGGCCCTCTGGAAACACCATATATTTT. Translating it yields CASSSGPSGNTIYF.